The source of this T cell receptor (beta chain) is a study of early T cells in non-severe SARS-CoV-2 infection. Overall study: The authors sequenced bulk RNA from unsorted whole blood, leaving chains unpaired.

As part of library construction, unique molecular identifiers were attached to individual cDNA molecules. Each CDR3 protein is one row after TCRdb ran MiXCR on the 5' RACE reads. This table holds fewer than 100,000 distinct CDR3 sequences, over 9% found once. Germline CDR1 SGHRS, CDR2 YFSETQ. Between the trimmed V and J ends, which lost 7 bases and 4 bases, there was a span of 12 bases. This CDR3 region has 13 residues. As regards this clonotype: Its antigen is unidentified.

Study-level points and caveats: Missing private and CD4 specificities, VDJdb matching favored anti-spike CD8 responses.

J is TRBJ1-5 and V is TRBV5-1; no clear D. The material sequenced was whole blood. The source of this sequence is an adult who was a healthcare worker with PCR-confirmed SARS-CoV-2 infection or an uninfected control (not recorded which). Written as DNA, the CDR3 is TGCGCCAGCGCTTTACAGTCAAATCAGCCCCAGCATTTT. Translation: CASALQSNQPQHF.